Shown below are 5 T cell receptor beta chains from a single sample sequenced in a study of T cell responses to AZD1222 COVID-19 vaccine. Clones were read by immunoSEQ multiplex PCR, and TCRdb kept only the in-frame ones, dropping some. The sample contains 140,000 to 150,000 clones, about 90% of which appear only once. The sample here was peripheral blood, taken 28 days after the second dose of the MenACWY control vaccine. The receptors were gathered from an adult who received the MenACWY meningococcal vaccine as a control.

This clone was seen just once. The chain joins TRBV25-1 to TRBJ1-2, with D maybe TRBD1 (6 bases). The V end was cut by 1 base, the J end by 2 bases, with 11 bases between. The CDR3 totals 15 residues. Germline V lookup: CDR1 MGHDK, CDR2 SYGVNS. This chain's CDR3 is CASSELGQGNYGYTF. The CDR3 nucleotides are TGTGCCAGCAGTGAATTAGGTCAGGGGAACTATGGCTACACCTTC.

The J gene is TRBJ2-7, the V gene TRBV11-3; D perhaps matches TRBD2 (6 bases). V was shortened by 0 bases and J by 6 bases, with 12 bases between the two germline ends. Germline-derived CDR1 and CDR2 are SGHNT and YENEEA. The CDR3 spans 14 residues. The CDR3, as DNA: TGTGCCAGCAGCTTAGAGTCTGGGACTGGCGAGCAGTACTTC. Translation: CASSLESGTGEQYF.

The chain carries TRBV18 and TRBJ2-7; D not certain. Trimming stripped 0 bases from V and 3 bases from J, with 12 bases between. Germline values: CDR1 KGHSH, CDR2 LQKENI. This CDR3 region has 15 residues. CDR3 sequence: CASSPPARSVYEQYF. The CDR3 DNA is TGTGCCAGCTCACCACCCGCACGGTCGGTCTACGAGCAGTACTTC.

The chain recombines TRBV3-1 (or the pseudogene TRBV3-2) with TRBJ2-1, with 8 bases identical to TRBD1. The CDR3 runs to 11 residues. CDR1 LGHDT and CDR2 YNNKEL come from the germline V gene (reference sequence). Trimming removed 4 bases from V and 12 bases from J; junction bases left unmatched: 2. Here the CDR3 DNA reads TGTGCCAGCAGCCGCGACAGGGGGCAGTTCTTC. It translates to CASSRDRGQFF.

This rearrangement joins TRBV27 to TRBJ2-2; no definite D call. Trimming left V 3 bases short and J 1 base short, with 15 bases between. The CDR3 contains 17 residues. Germline CDR1 and CDR2: MNHEY and SMNVEV (reference sequence). CDR3: CASSLGSGTGNTGELFF. DNA of the CDR3: TGTGCCAGCAGTTTGGGTTCGGGCACTGGGAACACCGGGGAGCTGTTTTTT.